One and the same sample provided the 9 T cell receptor beta chains below, sequenced in a study of Graves' ophthalmopathy and Graves' hyperthyroidism. TCR beta CDR3 amplification used RNA transcripts. Scientists carried out first-round RT-PCR using HTBI primers and then a second-round multiplex PCR. TCRdb recomputed calls from the multiplex PCR reads with MiXCR, one row per CDR3 protein. The sample gives 200,000 to 250,000 distinct CDR3 sequences, roughly 21% of which show up once; around two fifths is in the top ten. Material: peripheral blood. The receptors come from a woman aged 45-65 years with Graves' ophthalmopathy.

This clonotype was counted only a few times. The DNA of the CDR3 is TGTGCCAGCAGCTTAGTTAGCAGGTTCTACGGCAAGCAGTACTTC. Its protein is CASSLVSRFYGKQYF. The chain carries TRBV7-8 and TRBJ2-7, with D unclear. V shed 1 base and J shed 8 bases, with 18 bases lying between them. The CDR3 has 15 residues. Per germline, CDR1 SGHVS and CDR2 FQNEAQ.

This clonotype was seen repeatedly, ten times or more. This rearrangement joins TRBV28 to TRBJ2-7; D perhaps matches TRBD2 (6 bases). Between the trimmed V and J ends, which lost 6 bases and 6 bases, there was a span of 18 bases. CDR1 and CDR2 (germline): MDHEN, SYDVKM. This CDR3 has 14 amino acids. The CDR3 DNA is TGTGCCAGCAGGTCCCCGGGACTCCATGCCGAGCAGTACTTC. Translation: CASRSPGLHAEQYF.

The CDR3 DNA sequence: TGTGCCAGCTCACCAACGCAGGGTAGGGGGCCCACCCAGTACTTC. Amino acids: CASSPTQGRGPTQYF. J is TRBJ2-5 and V is TRBV18, with 7 positions matching TRBD1. The CDR3 covers 15 residues. J gave up 8 bases and V 2 bases, and 11 bases lay outside the gene matches. The germline gives CDR1 KGHSH, CDR2 LQKENI.

The J gene is TRBJ2-2, the V gene TRBV7-2; TRBD1 might be the D (6 bases). Germline assignment: CDR1 SGHTA and CDR2 FQGNSA. The V and J ends lost 5 bases and 1 base respectively, with 11 bases between them. The CDR3 is 15 residues long. The CDR3 here is CASSNPTGNTGELFF. DNA of the CDR3: TGTGCCAGCAGCAACCCGACAGGGAACACCGGGGAGCTGTTTTTT.

The chain links TRBV20-1 to TRBJ2-5; no definite D call. Deletions cut 3 bases from V and 1 base from J, with 9 bases between. CDR1 and CDR2 from the germline V gene are DFQATT and SNEGSKA (reference sequence). This CDR3 region has 13 residues. CDR3 loop: CSARGRFQETQYF. The CDR3 DNA reads TGCAGTGCTAGGGGCCGGTTCCAAGAGACCCAGTACTTC.

The chain joins TRBV15 to TRBJ1-1, with unresolved D. CDR1 is LNHNV, CDR2 YYDKDF, per germline (reference sequence). This CDR3 comprises 14 residues. V was pared by 2 bases and J by 1 base, with 8 bases between. This chain's CDR3 is CATSRSTANTEAFF. The DNA for the CDR3 is TGTGCCACCAGCAGATCCACAGCGAACACTGAAGCTTTCTTT.

The chain employs TRBV30 and TRBJ2-2; maybe TRBD1 (5 bases). Deletions cut 1 base from V and 5 bases from J, with 11 bases between. CDR1 is GTSNPN, CDR2 SVGIG, per germline (reference sequence). The CDR3 runs 14 residues. This CDR3 reads CAWSDRIVTGELFF. CDR3 nucleotide sequence: TGTGCCTGGAGTGACAGGATAGTGACCGGGGAGCTGTTTTTT.

The V call is TRBV4-1, the J call TRBJ2-7; no firm D call. The germline gives CDR1 MGHRA, CDR2 YSYEKL. This CDR3 has 14 residues. V was trimmed by 4 bases and J by 0 bases, leaving 10 bases between them. CDR3 amino acids: CASSRSAPSYEQYF. The CDR3 DNA reads TGCGCCAGCAGCCGTTCGGCTCCCTCCTACGAGCAGTACTTC.

Ten or more counts support this clonotype. The chain employs TRBV6-1 and TRBJ1-5; possibly TRBD1 for D (6 bases). The CDR3 length is 17 residues. The V and J ends lost 2 bases and 0 bases respectively, with 14 bases between them. Germline CDR1 and CDR2: MNHNS and SASEGT. The CDR3 region has the DNA TGTGCCAGCAGTGAAAAGGGGGGAGGGGTTAGCAATCAGCCCCAGCATTTT. It codes for CASSEKGGGVSNQPQHF.